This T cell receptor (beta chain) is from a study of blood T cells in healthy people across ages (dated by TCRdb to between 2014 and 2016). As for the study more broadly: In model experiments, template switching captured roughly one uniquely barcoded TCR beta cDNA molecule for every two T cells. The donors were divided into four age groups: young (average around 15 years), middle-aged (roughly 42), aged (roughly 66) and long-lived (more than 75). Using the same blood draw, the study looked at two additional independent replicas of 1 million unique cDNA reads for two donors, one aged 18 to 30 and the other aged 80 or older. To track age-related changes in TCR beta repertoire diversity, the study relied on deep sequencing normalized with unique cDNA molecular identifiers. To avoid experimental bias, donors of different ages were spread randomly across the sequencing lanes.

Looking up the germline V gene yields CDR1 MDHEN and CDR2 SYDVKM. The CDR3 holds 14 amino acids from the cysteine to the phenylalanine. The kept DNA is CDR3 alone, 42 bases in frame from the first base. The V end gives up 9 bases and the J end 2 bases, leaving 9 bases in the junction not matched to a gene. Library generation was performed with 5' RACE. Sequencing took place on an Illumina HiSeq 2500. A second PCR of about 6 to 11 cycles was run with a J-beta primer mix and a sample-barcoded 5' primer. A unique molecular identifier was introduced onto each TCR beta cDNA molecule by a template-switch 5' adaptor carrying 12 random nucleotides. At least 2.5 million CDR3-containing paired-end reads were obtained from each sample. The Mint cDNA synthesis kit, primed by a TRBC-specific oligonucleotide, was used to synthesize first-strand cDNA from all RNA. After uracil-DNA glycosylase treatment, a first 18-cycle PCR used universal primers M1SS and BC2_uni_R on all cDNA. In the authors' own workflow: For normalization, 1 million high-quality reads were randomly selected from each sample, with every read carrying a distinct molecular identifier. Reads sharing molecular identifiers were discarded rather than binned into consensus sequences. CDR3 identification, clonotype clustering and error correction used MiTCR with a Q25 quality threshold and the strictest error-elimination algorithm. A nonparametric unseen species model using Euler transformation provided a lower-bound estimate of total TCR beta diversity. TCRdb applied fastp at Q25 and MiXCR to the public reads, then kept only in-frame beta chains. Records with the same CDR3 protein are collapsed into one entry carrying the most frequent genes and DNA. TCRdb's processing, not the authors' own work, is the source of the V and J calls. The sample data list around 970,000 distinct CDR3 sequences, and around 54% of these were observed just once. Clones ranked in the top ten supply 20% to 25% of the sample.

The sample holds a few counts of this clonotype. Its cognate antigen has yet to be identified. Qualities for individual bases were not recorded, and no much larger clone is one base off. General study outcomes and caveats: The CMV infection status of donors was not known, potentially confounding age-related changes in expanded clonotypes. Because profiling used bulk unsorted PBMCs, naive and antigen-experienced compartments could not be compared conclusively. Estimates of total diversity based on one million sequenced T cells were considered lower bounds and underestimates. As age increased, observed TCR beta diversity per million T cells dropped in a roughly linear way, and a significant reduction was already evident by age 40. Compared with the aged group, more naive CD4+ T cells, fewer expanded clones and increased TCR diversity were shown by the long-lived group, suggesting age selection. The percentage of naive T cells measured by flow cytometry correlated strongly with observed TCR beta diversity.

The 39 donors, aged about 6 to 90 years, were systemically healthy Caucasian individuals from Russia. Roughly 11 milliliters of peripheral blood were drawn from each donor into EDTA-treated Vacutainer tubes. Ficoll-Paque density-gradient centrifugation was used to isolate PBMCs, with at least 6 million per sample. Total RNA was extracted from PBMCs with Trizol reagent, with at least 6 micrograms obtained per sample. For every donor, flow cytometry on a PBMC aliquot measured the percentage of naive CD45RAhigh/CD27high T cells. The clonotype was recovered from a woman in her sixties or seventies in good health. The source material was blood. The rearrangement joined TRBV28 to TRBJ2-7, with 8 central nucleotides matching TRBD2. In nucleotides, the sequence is TGTGCCAGTAGTCGGGTAGCGGGAACCTACGAGCAGTACTTC. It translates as CASSRVAGTYEQYF.